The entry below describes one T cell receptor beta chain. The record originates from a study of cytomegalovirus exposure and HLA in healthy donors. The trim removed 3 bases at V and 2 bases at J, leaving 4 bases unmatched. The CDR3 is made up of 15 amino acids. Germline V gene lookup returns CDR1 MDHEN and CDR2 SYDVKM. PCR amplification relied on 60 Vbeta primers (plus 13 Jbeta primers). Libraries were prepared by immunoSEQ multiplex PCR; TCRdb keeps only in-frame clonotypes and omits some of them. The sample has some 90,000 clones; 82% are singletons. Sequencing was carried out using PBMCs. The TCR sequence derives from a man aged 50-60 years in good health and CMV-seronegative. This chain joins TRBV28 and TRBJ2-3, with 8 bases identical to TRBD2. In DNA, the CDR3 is TGTGCCAGCAGTTTTGGGCGGGAGGTCACAGATACGCAGTATTTT. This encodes CASSFGREVTDTQYF. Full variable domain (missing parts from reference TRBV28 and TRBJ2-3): DVKVTQSSRYLVKRTGEKVFLECVQDMDHENMFWYRQDPGLGLRLIYFSYDVKMKEKGDIPEGYSVSREKKERFSLILESASTNQTSMYLCASSFGREVTDTQYFGPGTRLTVL.